This TCR beta chain appears in the sequencing data of a study of T-cell reconstitution after alpha-beta-depleted transplantation in children. The TCRbeta library was prepared with unique molecular identifiers. One entry per CDR3 protein, called by TCRdb with MiXCR from the PCR reads. The sample has over 300,000 distinct CDR3 sequences, approximately 10% seen once. This clonotype has at least ten counts. Germline CDR1 reads MNHEY; CDR2 reads SMNVEV (reference sequence). The germline V and J ends were trimmed by 4 bases and 7 bases, with 16 bases remaining between them. The CDR3 contains 15 residues. The sequence came from a human donor who donated a stem cell graft to a child with acute lymphoblastic leukemia. The sample consisted of PBMCs from the stem cell graft donor, taken from the stem cell graft. The chain has TRBV27 and TRBJ1-4; D may be TRBD1 (6 bases). The CDR3 sequence: CASSSPGQGSEKLFF. DNA for the CDR3: TGTGCCAGCAGTTCACCGGGACAAGGAAGTGAAAAACTGTTTTTT. The entire variable domain, with the rest obtained from reference TRBV27 and TRBJ1-4, is as follows: EAQVTQNPRYLITVTGKKLTVTCSQNMNHEYMSWYRQDPGLGLRQIYYSMNVEVTDKGDVPEGYKVSRKEKRNFPLILESPSPNQTSLYFCASSSPGQGSEKLFFGSGTQLSVL.